One and the same sample provided the 16 T cell receptor beta chains below, sequenced in a study of T-cell memory formation after mild COVID-19. Using its own MiXCR run on the 5' RACE reads, TCRdb lists one record per CDR3 protein. The table includes 430,000 or so distinct CDR3 sequences, roughly 25% detected once. The sample comprised PBMCs or a T cell subset sorted from them (not recorded which). The receptors come from an adult woman who had mild COVID-19 (a few samples of this study predate the infection). Cell type and time point are not known.

This CDR3 reads CASSQGYTQYF. The CDR3 coding sequence is TGCGCCAGCAGCCAAGGATATACGCAGTATTTT. V usage is TRBV4-1 and J usage is TRBJ2-3, with D uncertain. CDR3 length: 11 amino acids. V lost 1 base to trimming and J lost 7 bases, with 3 bases between them. Per germline, CDR1 MGHRA and CDR2 YSYEKL.

This chain joins TRBV6-5 and TRBJ1-1; TRBD1 agrees at 8 bases. Trimming took 5 bases from V and 7 from J; bases not matched to a gene: 9. Per the germline V gene, CDR1 is MNHEY and CDR2 is SVGAGI. CDR3 length: 14 amino acids. The CDR3 loop reads CASSDTLTGGEAFF. The CDR3, as DNA: TGTGCCAGCAGTGATACGCTTACAGGGGGTGAAGCTTTCTTT.

In this sample, this clonotype turned up a few times. This chain links TRBV20-1 with TRBJ2-5; TRBD2 matches at 9 bases. Looked up from germline, CDR1 is DFQATT and CDR2 is SNEGSKA (reference sequence). V gave up 0 bases and J gave up 14 bases; unmatched junction bases: 10. CDR3 length: 13 amino acids. Here the CDR3 reads CSARETIAGLAYF. Here the CDR3 DNA reads TGCAGTGCTAGAGAGACCATAGCGGGACTAGCTTACTTC.

This chain joins TRBV2 and TRBJ1-4, with 9 positions matching TRBD1. After removal of 5 bases from V and 3 bases from J, the junction contained 13 bases not matched to a gene. Germline CDR1 reads SNHLY; CDR2 reads FYNNEI. The CDR3 extends over 18 amino acids. The CDR3 protein is CASSTGTGRFKANEKLFF. The CDR3 region has the DNA TGTGCCAGCAGTACCGGGACAGGGAGGTTTAAGGCTAATGAAAAACTGTTTTTT.

This CDR3 is CASSYSRFAGSYEQYF. The CDR3 nucleotides are TGTGCCAGCAGTTACTCGAGGTTCGCGGGCTCCTACGAGCAGTACTTC. The chain links TRBV6-2 or TRBV6-3 to TRBJ2-7; D might be TRBD2 (5 bases). Per the germline V gene, CDR1 is MNHEY and CDR2 is SVGEGT. The CDR3 loop spans 16 amino acids. V was clipped by 0 bases and J by 0 bases, with 12 bases between them.

The J gene is TRBJ1-3, the V gene TRBV29-1; D not resolved. V lost 4 bases to trimming and J lost 0 bases, with 7 bases between them. The CDR3 covers 13 residues. The germline V gene has CDR1 SQVTM and CDR2 ANQGSEA. The chain's CDR3 is CSVGQDSGNTIYF. The CDR3 nucleotides read TGCAGCGTTGGGCAGGACTCTGGAAACACCATATATTTT.

In the case of this clonotype: It may be a read error: a sequence one base away is much more abundant. This chain joins TRBV7-9 and TRBJ2-1; D might be TRBD2 (6 bases). The V gene lost 1 base and the J gene lost 9 bases, with 7 bases spanning the gap. The germline CDR1 and CDR2 sequences are SEHNR and FQNEAQ (reference sequence). CDR3 size: 12 residues. The CDR3 nucleotides read TGTGCCAGCAGCTTAGGGAGGGCTGAGCAGTTCTTC. The encoded protein is CASSLGRAEQFF.

This clonotype came up a few times. The chain links TRBV5-4 to TRBJ2-5, with D hard to call. From germline, CDR1 is SGHNT and CDR2 YYREEE (reference sequence). This CDR3 has 13 residues. V was shortened by 4 bases and J by 6 bases, with 13 bases between the two germline ends. The CDR3 nucleotides are TGTGCCAGCAGCGACGTAACCAGCCAGACCCAGTACTTC. This sequence encodes CASSDVTSQTQYF.

This clonotype has just a few counts. The chain links TRBV5-8 to TRBJ2-1; D possibly corresponds to TRBD1 (5 bases). Germline assignment: CDR1 SGHTS and CDR2 YDEGEE. This CDR3 region has 15 residues. V lost 1 base and J lost 8, with 16 bases in between. The DNA of the CDR3 is TGTGCCAGCAGCTTGAGGGGCCTCGAGGTCCATGAGCAGTTCTTC. Translating it yields CASSLRGLEVHEQFF.

This clonotype showed up just a few times. The chain uses TRBV29-1 and TRBJ2-1; D ambiguous. The CDR3 covers 12 residues. Looked up from germline, CDR1 is SQVTM and CDR2 is ANQGSEA. V gave up 1 base and J gave up 7 bases, with 8 bases separating them. CDR3 nucleotides: TGCAGCGTTGAAGGCCGGTGGAATGAGCAGTTCTTC. Translation gives CSVEGRWNEQFF.

The rearrangement uses TRBV5-1 and TRBJ2-3, with TRBD1 matching 8 bases. The V gene's germline CDR1 is SGHRS and CDR2 YFSETQ. This CDR3 is 15 amino acids long. V dropped 2 bases and J dropped 4; count of bases not matched to a gene: 6. CDR3 in DNA: TGCGCCAGCAGCTTAGCCCAGACAGGGGCAGATACGCAGTATTTT. The encoded protein is CASSLAQTGADTQYF.

This clonotype was seen a few times. The genes are TRBV25-1 and TRBJ1-1; D not certain. CDR3 length: 13 amino acids. V gave up 4 bases and J gave up 1 base, with 7 bases separating them. Looked up from germline, CDR1 is MGHDK and CDR2 is SYGVNS. CDR3 protein: CASSGPANTEAFF. In nucleotides, the CDR3 is TGTGCCAGCAGTGGACCAGCGAACACTGAAGCTTTCTTT.

This chain connects TRBV7-8 to TRBJ1-4, with D maybe TRBD1 (6 bases). Deletions cut 2 bases from V and 4 bases from J, with 17 bases between. From germline, CDR1 is SGHVS and CDR2 FQNEAQ. This CDR3 is 17 amino acids long. The CDR3 reads CASSLNSQGWNNEKLFF. The CDR3 coding sequence is TGTGCCAGCAGCTTAAATTCCCAGGGGTGGAATAATGAAAAACTGTTTTTT.

The chain uses TRBV7-6 and TRBJ2-2; D is ambiguous. Germline CDR1 is SGHVS and CDR2 is FNYEAQ. The CDR3 extends over 17 amino acids. The germline V and J ends were trimmed by 1 base and 1 base, with 13 bases remaining between them. The CDR3 sequence: CASSLVRTEWNTGELFF. For the CDR3, the DNA is TGTGCCAGCAGCTTAGTGCGGACGGAATGGAACACCGGGGAGCTGTTTTTT.

The rearrangement uses TRBV6-2 or TRBV6-3 and TRBJ1-5; D uncertain. The ends were cut back, 0 bases at V and 0 bases at J, with 9 bases in the middle. In germline, CDR1 is MNHEY, CDR2 SVGEGT. This CDR3 is built from 16 residues. The CDR3 nucleotides are TGTGCCAGCAGTTACTCTTGGCAGATTAGCAATCAGCCCCAGCATTTT. It specifies CASSYSWQISNQPQHF.

This clonotype turned up a few times. The J gene is TRBJ1-1, the V gene TRBV20-1; 7 bases agree with TRBD1. In germline, CDR1 is DFQATT, CDR2 SNEGSKA (reference sequence). CDR3 length equals 17 residues. V was clipped by 1 base and J by 5 bases; unmatched bases: 16. The CDR3 region is CSARASTGTWRRTEAFF. DNA of the CDR3: TGCAGTGCTAGAGCCTCGACAGGGACCTGGAGGAGGACTGAAGCTTTCTTT.